The 4 T cell receptor beta chains in this list originate from one sample, sequenced in a study of OX40 agonist ivuxolimab in advanced cancers. Assay used: immunoSEQ multiplex PCR; TCRdb lists only in-frame clones, some missing. The data hold tens of thousands of clones, with 91% observed a single time. This material consisted of CD4+ or CD8+ T cells sorted from blood, taken in a trial of the OX40 agonist ivuxolimab. The receptors originated from an adult with an advanced solid tumor such as melanoma, head and neck, liver or kidney cancer.

In this sample, this clone turned up once. The rearrangement uses TRBV10-3 and TRBJ2-3; D is unresolved. Per germline, CDR1 ENHRY and CDR2 SYGVKD. The CDR3 has 16 amino acids. The ends were cut back, 2 bases at V and 0 bases at J, with 12 bases in the middle. CDR3 loop: CAISEEVRASTDTQYF. The CDR3, as DNA: TGTGCCATCAGTGAGGAGGTTAGGGCGAGCACAGATACGCAGTATTTT.

V is TRBV11-3 and J is TRBJ2-2; possibly TRBD1 for D (6 bases). The V gene's germline CDR1 is SGHNT and CDR2 YENEEA. The CDR3 extends over 15 amino acids. V gave up 2 bases and J gave up 5 bases, with 12 bases separating them. CDR3 sequence (DNA): TGTGCCAGCAGCTTAATGGGGGCCGGTACCGGGGAGCTGTTTTTT. The encoded protein is CASSLMGAGTGELFF.

The V gene is TRBV5-1, the J gene TRBJ2-5; D possibly corresponds to TRBD2 (5 bases). The CDR3 sequence is 14 residues long. Looked up from germline, CDR1 is SGHRS and CDR2 is YFSETQ. V was cut by 4 bases and J by 1 base, with 11 bases left in between. CDR3 nucleotides: TGCGCCAGCAGCCCCGGTGGAGGCCAAGAGACCCAGTACTTC. It translates to CASSPGGGQETQYF.

The chain employs TRBV9 and TRBJ2-5; a weak D match, TRBD2 (6 bases). This CDR3 contains 15 residues. Trimming pared 4 bases from V and 4 bases from J, leaving 17 bases between. CDR1 is SGDLS and CDR2 is YYNGEE in the germline V gene. The CDR3 DNA sequence: TGTGCCAGCAGCTCCCGCTGGGAGGCGGCAGAGACCCAGTACTTC. This codes for CASSSRWEAAETQYF.